Below are 11 T cell receptor beta chains sequenced from a single sample in a study of blood T cell repertoires in COVID-19. This table comes from immunoSEQ multiplex PCR, and its TCRdb copy is limited to in-frame clones, with some not included. The table lists about 110,000 clones, 70% to 85% of them singletons. Sequenced: peripheral blood. These receptors were collected from a man between 65 and 85 years old with active or convalescent COVID-19.

This chain uses TRBV30 with TRBJ1-3; D is undetermined. Between the trimmed V and J ends, which lost 0 bases and 4 bases, there was a span of 10 bases. The germline gives CDR1 GTSNPN, CDR2 SVGIG (reference sequence). The CDR3 consists of 14 residues. This CDR3 reads CAWSVPGIGNTIYF. DNA for the CDR3: TGTGCCTGGAGTGTGCCGGGGATCGGAAACACCATATATTTT.

The chain couples TRBV11-2 to TRBJ1-2; TRBD1 aligns across 8 bases. Trimming took 4 bases from V and 8 from J; bases not matched to a gene: 6. The germline gives CDR1 SGHAT, CDR2 FQNNGV. This CDR3 is 13 amino acids long. CDR3 in amino acids: CASSSDRVFGYTF. The DNA for the CDR3 is TGTGCCAGCAGCTCGGACAGGGTCTTCGGCTACACCTTC.

The J gene is TRBJ2-2, the V gene TRBV29-1; D gene uncertain. The CDR3 is made up of 13 amino acids. V lost 7 bases to trimming and J lost 8 bases, with 17 bases between them. The germline V gene encodes CDR1 SQVTM and CDR2 ANQGSEA. For the CDR3, the DNA is TGCAGCGCATCGAGCCAGGCGACGGGGGAGCTGTTTTTT. Translation gives CSASSQATGELFF.

The V and J genes are TRBV9 and TRBJ1-3; 9 bases line up with TRBD1. CDR3 length: 20 amino acids. Germline CDR1 reads SGDLS; CDR2 reads YYNGEE. The J segment lost 0 bases and the V segment lost 4 bases, leaving 17 bases of the junction unmatched. CDR3 DNA: TGTGCCAGCAGCACCTCGGGGGGGACAGGGTCCCAAAGCTCTGGAAACACCATATATTTT. Protein product: CASSTSGGTGSQSSGNTIYF.

This chain joins TRBV30 and TRBJ1-4; tentatively, D is TRBD1 (6 bases). Germline CDR1 reads GTSNPN; CDR2 reads SVGIG (reference sequence). The V gene lost 8 bases and the J gene lost 1 base, with 20 bases spanning the gap. The CDR3 runs to 16 residues. The CDR3 region has the DNA TGTGCCGGGACATCACGCTTTGGGAGAACTAATGAAAAACTGTTTTTT. Translating it yields CAGTSRFGRTNEKLFF.

The chain combines TRBV6-6 with TRBJ1-4, with D perhaps matching TRBD1 (6 bases). The CDR3 covers 14 residues. V lost 6 bases, J lost 2 bases, and 10 bases lay in between. Germline CDR1 MNHNY, CDR2 SVGAGI (reference sequence). CDR3 protein: CASRTGPTNEKLFF. CDR3 nucleotides: TGTGCCAGCAGAACAGGGCCCACTAATGAAAAACTGTTTTTT.

The J gene is TRBJ2-3, the V gene TRBV2, with D unclear. The CDR3 spans 12 residues. V shed 6 bases and J shed 2 bases, with 6 bases lying between them. Germline V gene data show CDR1 as SNHLY and CDR2 as FYNNEI. The CDR3 reads CASSYATDTQYF. DNA of the CDR3: TGTGCCAGCAGCTACGCCACAGATACGCAGTATTTT.

The CDR3 is CASSYEGTPSGEQFF. CDR3 DNA sequence: TGTGCCAGCAGTTACGAGGGGACTCCATCTGGTGAGCAGTTCTTC. The rearrangement joins TRBV6-5 to TRBJ2-1, with D tentatively TRBD2 (6 bases). V lost 2 bases and J lost 9, with 17 bases in between. The CDR3 contains 15 residues. Per the germline V gene, CDR1 is MNHEY and CDR2 is SVGAGI.

The V call is TRBV7-8, the J call TRBJ2-7; tentative D call: TRBD2 (6 bases). With 4 bases removed from V and 0 bases from J, the gap between germline ends came to 19 bases. CDR1 is SGHVS, CDR2 FQNEAQ, per germline. The CDR3 sequence is 17 residues long. CDR3 sequence reads: CASSWDVSGGSSYEQYF. Here the CDR3 DNA reads TGTGCCAGCAGCTGGGACGTTAGCGGAGGGAGCTCCTACGAGCAGTACTTC.

V is TRBV7-9 and J is TRBJ2-7; 11 bases are shared with TRBD1. V gave up 1 base and J gave up 3 bases; unmatched junction bases: 5. Looked up from germline, CDR1 is SEHNR and CDR2 is FQNEAQ (reference sequence). This CDR3 has 16 amino acids. CDR3 bases: TGTGCCAGCAGCTTAGACACCGGGACAGGGGGCTACGAGCAGTACTTC. Protein: CASSLDTGTGGYEQYF.

This clone was picked up one time. V and J are TRBV5-1 and TRBJ2-2, with 10 bases lining up with TRBD2. CDR3 length equals 16 residues. V shed 8 bases and J 6 bases; nucleotides not matched to a gene: 13. Germline CDR1 SGHRS, CDR2 YFSETQ. The CDR3 loop reads CASLWGLAGAPGELFF. The CDR3 coding sequence is TGCGCCAGTTTGTGGGGCCTAGCGGGGGCCCCCGGGGAGCTGTTTTTT.